This TCR beta chain was recorded in a study of radiotherapy plus CTLA-4 blockade in lung cancer. Study findings and constraints: Researchers report tumor-derived TCR clones expanding in blood after radiotherapy plus ipilimumab.

On this clone itself: Its target is not known.

The table came from immunoSEQ multiplex PCR; TCRdb's copy has only in-frame clones and leaves some out. The sample lists about 70,000 clones, approximately 79% occurring once. This specimen consisted of peripheral blood, obtained from a patient treated with radiotherapy plus ipilimumab. The source is a human donor with non-small cell lung cancer who had a complete response to radiotherapy plus ipilimumab.

The CDR3 region has the DNA TGTGCCAGCAGGCCCGGGGGTGGAGATACGCAGTATTTT. It translates to CASRPGGGDTQYF. The J gene is TRBJ2-3, the V gene TRBV7-2; tentatively, D is TRBD2 (6 bases). This CDR3 contains 13 residues. V dropped 6 bases and J dropped 5 bases, with 12 bases sitting between them. Germline V gene sequence: CDR1 SGHTA, CDR2 FQGNSA.